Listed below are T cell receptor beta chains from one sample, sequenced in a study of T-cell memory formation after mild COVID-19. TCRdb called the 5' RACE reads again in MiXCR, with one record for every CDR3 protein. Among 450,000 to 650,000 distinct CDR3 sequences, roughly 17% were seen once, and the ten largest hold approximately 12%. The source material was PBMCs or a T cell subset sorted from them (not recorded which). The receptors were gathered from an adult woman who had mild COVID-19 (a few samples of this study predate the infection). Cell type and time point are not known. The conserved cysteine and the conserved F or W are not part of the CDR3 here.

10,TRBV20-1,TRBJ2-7,SAYRDTYEQY
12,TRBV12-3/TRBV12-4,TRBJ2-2,ASSHGQFSGELF
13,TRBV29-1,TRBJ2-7,SVEDPGPILGEQY
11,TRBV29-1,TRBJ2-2,SAKTGDTGELF
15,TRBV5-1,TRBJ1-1,ASSQGTGGIGNTEAF
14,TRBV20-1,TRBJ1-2,SASPSGQVPNYGYT
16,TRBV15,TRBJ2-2,ATSGMGVGLAGTGELF
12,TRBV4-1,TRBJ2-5,ASSPGTYEKTQY
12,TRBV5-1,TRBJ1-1,ASSTTVGDAEAF
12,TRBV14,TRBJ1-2,ASSRSGPGYGYT
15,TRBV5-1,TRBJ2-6,ASSLLGQPNEANVLT
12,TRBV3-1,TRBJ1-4,ASSRRQGMEKLF
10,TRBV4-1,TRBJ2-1,ASSQGGSEQF
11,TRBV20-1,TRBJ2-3,SAREGGTDTQY
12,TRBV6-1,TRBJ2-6,ASSATSGANVLT
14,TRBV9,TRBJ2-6,ASSAESGYGANVLT
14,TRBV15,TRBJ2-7,ATSRRGTGGSYEQY
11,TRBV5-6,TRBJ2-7,ASSLVSGGEQY
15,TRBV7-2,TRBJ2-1,ASSKSGTSGLYNEQF
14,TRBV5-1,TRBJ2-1,ASSPRGGGSSNEQF
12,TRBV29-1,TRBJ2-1,SAVGDRAHNEQF
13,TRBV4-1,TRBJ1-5,ASSQDPGVYQPQH
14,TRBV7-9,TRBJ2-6,ASSLGGADGANVLT
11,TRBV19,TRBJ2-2,TTQGPYTGELF
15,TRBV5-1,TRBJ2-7,ASSSLRGQGTPYEQY
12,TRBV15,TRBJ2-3,ATSSRDRGDTQY